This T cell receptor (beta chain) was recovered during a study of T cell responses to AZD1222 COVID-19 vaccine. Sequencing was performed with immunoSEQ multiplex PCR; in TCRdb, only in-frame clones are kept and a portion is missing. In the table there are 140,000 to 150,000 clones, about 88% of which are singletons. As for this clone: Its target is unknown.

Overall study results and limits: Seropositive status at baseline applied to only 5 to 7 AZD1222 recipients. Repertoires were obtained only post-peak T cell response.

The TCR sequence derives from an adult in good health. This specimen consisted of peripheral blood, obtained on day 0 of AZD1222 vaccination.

As DNA, the CDR3 is TGCGCCAGCAGTGAGGTGTCGGCAAACACCGGGGAGCTGTTTTTT. Amino acids: CASSEVSANTGELFF. The V gene is TRBV10-1, the J gene TRBJ2-2; D call uncertain. Germline V gives CDR1 WNHNN, CDR2 SYGVQD (reference sequence). V was pared by 2 bases and J by 2 bases, with 9 bases between. This CDR3 contains 15 residues.